Sequencing of this T cell receptor (beta chain) was carried out in a study of T cells after yellow fever vaccination. Study results and caveats: Some clonotypes, a small share, were shared between CD4 and CD8 compartments.

MiXCR, run by TCRdb on the 5' RACE reads, gives a single entry per CDR3 protein. The table shows tens of thousands of distinct CDR3 sequences, with 5% to 6.5% occurring only once. This clonotype came up many times. Germline loops: CDR1 LGHNA, CDR2 YSLEER. V dropped 0 bases and J dropped 2 bases, with 13 bases sitting between them. The length of the CDR3 is 17 residues. The sequence derives from a man aged 18 to 35 who received the YFV17D yellow fever vaccine. The gene calls are TRBV4-3 and TRBJ2-2, with no clear D. The starting material was PBMCs, either bulk or a sorted T-cell subset (CD4+, CD8+, memory, or dextramer-sorted; not recorded which), obtained on the day of the yellow fever booster vaccination. The CDR3 protein is CASSQDPPSRNTGELFF. The CDR3 DNA is TGCGCCAGCAGCCAAGACCCACCCTCTCGTAACACCGGGGAGCTGTTTTTT.